These T cell receptor beta chains were read from a single sample in a study of memory CD4+ T cells and cytomegalovirus serostatus. Libraries were prepared by immunoSEQ multiplex PCR; TCRdb keeps only in-frame clonotypes and omits some of them. The table records 40,000 to 55,000 clones, about 80% of them present only once. Input material: memory CD4+ T cells from blood. Every receptor here comes from an adult in good health and CMV-seronegative. Both conserved end residues are part of each CDR3. The order of the fields is J gene, clone size, D gene, V gene, CDR3 length, CDR3 DNA, CDR3 protein. The D gene is left open where the match is weak. The size field is filled for only some rows; it gives once, few, many or a size class.

TRBJ2-7	NA	TRBD1	TRBV6-1	13	TGTGCCAGCCGGACAGGGGGTATAAGAGAGCAGTACTTC	CASRTGGIREQYF
TRBJ2-5	medium-sized	NA	TRBV9	16	TGTGCCAGCAGCGACATCGGCGGTGGGGCGCAAGAGACCCAGTACTTC	CASSDIGGGAQETQYF
TRBJ1-2	NA	NA	TRBV29-1	13	TGCAGCGTCGGAACCGGGACAACTTATGGCTACACCTTC	CSVGTGTTYGYTF
TRBJ1-1	NA	NA	TRBV5-1	13	TGCGCCAGCAGCTCAGCTATGAACACTGAAGCTTTCTTT	CASSSAMNTEAFF
TRBJ1-2	NA	NA	TRBV28	12	TGTGCCAGCGGGGCAGCTTACTATGGCTACACCTTC	CASGAAYYGYTF
TRBJ1-2	few	TRBD1	TRBV30	14	TGTGCCTGGAGTGTCCCGGGACAGAGGGGTGGCTACACCTTC	CAWSVPGQRGGYTF
TRBJ2-2	NA	NA	TRBV7-6	17	TGTGCCAGCAGCCAACCTTGGGACATTACCCTTCCGGGGGAGCTGTTTTTT	CASSQPWDITLPGELFF
TRBJ1-2	NA	TRBD1	TRBV5-6	14	TGTGCCAGCTACCCCCCGGGACAGCATTTTGGCTACACCTTC	CASYPPGQHFGYTF
TRBJ1-2	NA	TRBD1	TRBV7-9	19	TGTGCCAGCAGCTTACGAGGGGACAGGGGGGCGTTAGAGTACTATGGCTACACCTTC	CASSLRGDRGALEYYGYTF
TRBJ2-5	NA	NA	TRBV7-2	13	TGTGCCAGCAGCCCCCAAGGGGGAGAGACCCAGTACTTC	CASSPQGGETQYF
TRBJ2-7	once	NA	TRBV5-8	15	TGTGCCAGCAGCTTGGAGCCAGCCGGGGCGAGCAAGCAGTACTTC	CASSLEPAGASKQYF
TRBJ1-6	NA	NA	TRBV5-1	14	TGCGCCAGCAGCTCCGACAGTAATAATTCACCCCTCCACTTT	CASSSDSNNSPLHF
TRBJ2-3	NA	NA	TRBV27	14	TGTGCCAGCAGTTTTGGGGGCGGCACAGATACGCAGTATTTT	CASSFGGGTDTQYF
TRBJ1-1	NA	NA	TRBV5-1	14	TGCGCCAGCAGCGTACAGGGTGAGGCCACTGAAGCTTTCTTT	CASSVQGEATEAFF
TRBJ2-6	NA	NA	TRBV6-1	12	TGTGCCAGCCAGCCTGGGGCCAACGTCCTGACTTTC	CASQPGANVLTF
TRBJ2-7	once	TRBD1	TRBV2	12	TGTGCCAGCAGTGCGACAGGGGGCGAGCAGTACTTC	CASSATGGEQYF
TRBJ1-4	NA	TRBD1	TRBV7-9	15	TGTGCCAGCAGCCACCGACAGGGCCTTAATGAAAAACTGTTTTTT	CASSHRQGLNEKLFF
TRBJ1-1	few	NA	TRBV10-1	13	TGCGCCAGCAGTGAACAACAGGGCACTGAAGCTTTCTTT	CASSEQQGTEAFF
TRBJ1-2	few	NA	TRBV2	12	TGTGCCAGCAAGGGCAGGAGATATGGCTACACCTTC	CASKGRRYGYTF
TRBJ2-5	NA	TRBD1	TRBV29-1	14	TGCAGCGTTGAAGGCAGGGGGCGCCTGGAGACCCAGTACTTC	CSVEGRGRLETQYF
TRBJ1-4	NA	NA	TRBV11-1	13	TGTGCCAGCAGTCGAGCCGTTAATGAAAAACTGTTTTTT	CASSRAVNEKLFF
TRBJ2-7	once	NA	TRBV29-1	12	TGCAGCGTTACCTTAGGGCCCTACGAGCAGTACTTC	CSVTLGPYEQYF
TRBJ2-1	NA	TRBD1	TRBV5-1	14	TGCGCCAGCAGCTCGGGACAGGGGATATATGAGCAGTTCTTC	CASSSGQGIYEQFF
TRBJ1-6	NA	NA	TRBV28	14	TGTGCCAGCAGTTTGCCGGGACCTAATTCACCCCTCCACTTT	CASSLPGPNSPLHF
TRBJ2-7	NA	NA	TRBV21-1	17	TGTGCCAGCAATACGAGGGGCGCTCACGGACTAACCTACGAGCAGTACTTC	CASNTRGAHGLTYEQYF
TRBJ1-5	NA	NA	TRBV4-1	15	TGCGCCAGCAGCCAATTGTGGGGGGCGAATCAGCCCCAGCATTTT	CASSQLWGANQPQHF
TRBJ2-2	NA	NA	TRBV6-5	13	TGTGCCTGCAAAGGGACAAACACCGGGGAGCTGTTTTTT	CACKGTNTGELFF
TRBJ2-5	once	NA	TRBV2	13	TGTGCCAGCAGTGAAGCCGGGGGAGAGACCCAGTACTTC	CASSEAGGETQYF
TRBJ1-1	NA	TRBD1	TRBV5-4	16	TGTGCCAGCAGCTTGGCGTATACAGGGGTGAACACTGAAGCTTTCTTT	CASSLAYTGVNTEAFF
TRBJ1-1	NA	TRBD1	TRBV10-3	16	TGTGCCATCAGTGAGACAACAGGGGGCGTGGGTACTGAAGCTTTCTTT	CAISETTGGVGTEAFF
TRBJ1-5	NA	TRBD1	TRBV10-3	14	TGTGCCATCCGACAGGGGGGCGGCAATCAGCCCCAGCATTTT	CAIRQGGGNQPQHF
TRBJ2-3	few	NA	TRBV7-2	15	TGTGCCAGCAGCCCCTCTAGCGCTAGCACAGATACGCAGTATTTT	CASSPSSASTDTQYF
TRBJ2-3	once	TRBD1	TRBV6-1	13	TGTGCCAGCAAGACGACAGGGACAGATACGCAGTATTTT	CASKTTGTDTQYF
TRBJ1-1	NA	NA	TRBV5-1	14	TGCGCCAGCAGCTTGGACGCGGGGAACACTGAAGCTTTCTTT	CASSLDAGNTEAFF
TRBJ1-5	once	TRBD1	TRBV14	19	TGTGCCAGCAGCCAAAGGTTATGGGACAGGGCGATTGGCAATCAGCCCCAGCATTTT	CASSQRLWDRAIGNQPQHF
TRBJ2-3	NA	NA	TRBV5-1	14	TGCGCCAGCAGGGGGGTTGCCTCAACAGATACGCAGTATTTT	CASRGVASTDTQYF
TRBJ2-2	NA	TRBD1	TRBV28	17	TGTGCCAGCAGAACACTCCTTTGGACAGGGGGCTCCGGGGAGCTGTTTTTT	CASRTLLWTGGSGELFF
TRBJ2-3	NA	NA	TRBV2	12	TGTGCCGCTAGCCCGGGGGCAGATACGCAGTATTTT	CAASPGADTQYF
TRBJ2-7	NA	TRBD2	TRBV5-1	18	TGCGCCAGCAGCAAGGCGGCTAGCGGGGGGGGACCCTCCTACGAGCAGTACTTC	CASSKAASGGGPSYEQYF
TRBJ2-1	NA	NA	TRBV5-1	16	TGCGCCAGCAGCTCCATACCCCCGAGCTCCTACAATGAGCAGTTCTTC	CASSSIPPSSYNEQFF
TRBJ1-1	once	NA	TRBV5-4	15	TGTGCCAGCACCGTACAGGGACTTGGGAACACTGAAGCTTTCTTT	CASTVQGLGNTEAFF
TRBJ2-5	NA	NA	TRBV28	15	TGTGCCAGCAGCCTTAGGGCGCGGGGAACAGAGACCCAGTACTTC	CASSLRARGTETQYF
TRBJ2-2	few	TRBD1	TRBV25-1	15	TGTGCCAGCAGTCCCGGGACAGGGGTGGCCGGGGAGCTGTTTTTT	CASSPGTGVAGELFF
TRBJ1-4	NA	TRBD1	TRBV5-5	16	TGTGCCAGCAGCACCCCGGTGGGACAGGTTAATGAAAAACTGTTTTTT	CASSTPVGQVNEKLFF
TRBJ2-4	NA	NA	TRBV7-2	15	TGTGCCAGCAGCAACTACCCAGGGCTCAAAAACATTCAGTACTTC	CASSNYPGLKNIQYF
TRBJ2-7	NA	NA	TRBV6-6	13	TGTGCCAGCGGGTCAGCTGCCTCCTACGAGCAGTACTTC	CASGSAASYEQYF
TRBJ2-7	once	TRBD1	TRBV6-5	15	TGTGCCAGCAGACTGGGACAGGGAGCCTCCTACGAGCAGTACTTC	CASRLGQGASYEQYF
TRBJ1-1	NA	NA	TRBV9	13	TGTGCCAGCAGCGTAGGAGGGGCCACTGAAGCTTTCTTT	CASSVGGATEAFF
TRBJ2-5	once	NA	TRBV18	13	TGTGCCAGCTCACCAAGGACTCAAGAGACCCAGTACTTC	CASSPRTQETQYF
TRBJ1-2	once	TRBD1	TRBV9	12	TGTGCCAGCAGCGCCACAGGGGTTGGCTACACCTTC	CASSATGVGYTF
TRBJ2-1	NA	TRBD2	TRBV19	16	TGTGCCAGTAGTATAACCAGCGGGGGGTCCTACAATGAGCAGTTCTTC	CASSITSGGSYNEQFF
TRBJ1-1	NA	TRBD1	TRBV10-3	16	TGTGCCAGCAGAAGACAGGGCTCGGCGGTTTCAACTGAAGCTTTCTTT	CASRRQGSAVSTEAFF
TRBJ1-3	NA	NA	TRBV7-9	14	TGTGCCAGCAGCTTGTCGTACTCTGGAAACACCATATATTTT	CASSLSYSGNTIYF
TRBJ2-2	NA	TRBD1	TRBV6-1	15	TGTGCCAGCAGTGAAGCGGGCCAGGGGGCCGGGGAGCTGTTTTTT	CASSEAGQGAGELFF
TRBJ1-6	NA	NA	TRBV6-6	16	TGTGCCAGCAGTCTCTCTTCCGGGACGGGCAATTCACCCCTCCACTTT	CASSLSSGTGNSPLHF
TRBJ1-2	NA	NA	TRBV2	13	TGTGCCAGCAGTGAGAATAAGCTGGGAGGCTACACCTTC	CASSENKLGGYTF
TRBJ1-6	few	TRBD1	TRBV7-3	15	TGTGCCAGCAGCTCTTTAGGGGGCGCGAATTCACCCCTCCACTTT	CASSSLGGANSPLHF
TRBJ2-2	NA	NA	TRBV5-1	16	TGCGCCAGCAGCCGGGACGGACGTGGGGGCGCCGGGGAGCTGTTTTTT	CASSRDGRGGAGELFF
TRBJ2-3	NA	NA	TRBV6-6	13	TGTGCCAGTCAGGGACCTAGCACAGATACGCAGTATTTT	CASQGPSTDTQYF